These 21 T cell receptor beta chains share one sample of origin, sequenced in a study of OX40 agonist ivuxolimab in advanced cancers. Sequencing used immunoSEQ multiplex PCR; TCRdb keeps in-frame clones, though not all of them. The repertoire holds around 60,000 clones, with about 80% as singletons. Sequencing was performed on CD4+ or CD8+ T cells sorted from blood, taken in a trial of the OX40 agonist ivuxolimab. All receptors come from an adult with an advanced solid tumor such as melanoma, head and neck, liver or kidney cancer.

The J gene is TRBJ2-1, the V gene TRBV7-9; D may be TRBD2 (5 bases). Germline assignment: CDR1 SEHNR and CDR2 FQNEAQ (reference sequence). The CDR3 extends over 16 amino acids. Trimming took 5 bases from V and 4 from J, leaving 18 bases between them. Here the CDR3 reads CASSPLLDGNYNEQFF. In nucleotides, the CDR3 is TGTGCCAGCAGCCCTTTACTGGACGGGAATTACAATGAGCAGTTCTTC.

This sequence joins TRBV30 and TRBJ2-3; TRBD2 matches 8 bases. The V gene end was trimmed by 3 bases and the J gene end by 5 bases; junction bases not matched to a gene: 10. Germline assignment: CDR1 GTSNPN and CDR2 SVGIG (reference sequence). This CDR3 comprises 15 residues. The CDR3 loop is CAWRSPGLVGDTQYF. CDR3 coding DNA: TGTGCCTGGAGGAGTCCGGGACTAGTCGGAGATACGCAGTATTTT.

The CDR3 loop reads CASLTGANYEQYF. In nucleotides, the CDR3 is TGTGCCAGCCTAACCGGGGCTAACTACGAGCAGTACTTC. V is TRBV28 and J is TRBJ2-7, with D possibly called TRBD1 or TRBD2 (5 bases each). CDR1 is MDHEN, CDR2 SYDVKM, per germline. The CDR3 has 13 residues. V was clipped by 8 bases and J by 3 bases, with 14 bases between them.

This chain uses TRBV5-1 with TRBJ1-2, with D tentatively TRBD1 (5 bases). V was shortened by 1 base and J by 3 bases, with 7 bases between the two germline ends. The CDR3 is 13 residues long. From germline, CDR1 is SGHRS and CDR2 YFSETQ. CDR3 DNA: TGCGCCAGCAGCTTGAGGGGTGACTATGGCTACACCTTC. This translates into CASSLRGDYGYTF.

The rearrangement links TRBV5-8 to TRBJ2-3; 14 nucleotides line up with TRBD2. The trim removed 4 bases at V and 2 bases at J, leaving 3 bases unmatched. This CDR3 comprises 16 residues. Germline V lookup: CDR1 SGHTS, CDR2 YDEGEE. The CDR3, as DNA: TGTGCCAGCAGCGAGGGACTAGCGGGGGCCACAGATACGCAGTATTTT. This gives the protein CASSEGLAGATDTQYF. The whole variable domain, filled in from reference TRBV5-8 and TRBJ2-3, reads EAGVTQSPTHLIKTRGQQATLRCSPISGHTSVYWYQQALGLGLQFLLWYDEGEERNRGNFPPRFSGRQFPNYSSELNVNALELEDSALYLCASSEGLAGATDTQYFGPGTRLTVL.

CDR3 sequence reads: CASSLEPSNQPQHF. CDR3 nucleotides: TGCGCCAGCAGCTTGGAGCCCAGCAATCAGCCCCAGCATTTT. This chain connects TRBV5-1 to TRBJ1-5; D is unclear. The CDR3 has 14 residues. The V and J ends lost 0 bases and 1 base respectively, with 5 bases between them. Germline V gives CDR1 SGHRS, CDR2 YFSETQ.

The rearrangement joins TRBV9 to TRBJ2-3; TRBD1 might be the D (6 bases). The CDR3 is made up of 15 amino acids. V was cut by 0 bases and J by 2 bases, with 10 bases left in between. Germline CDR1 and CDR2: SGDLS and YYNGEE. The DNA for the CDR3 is TGTGCCAGCAGCGTAGGGGGGCGGAACACAGATACGCAGTATTTT. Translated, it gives CASSVGGRNTDTQYF.

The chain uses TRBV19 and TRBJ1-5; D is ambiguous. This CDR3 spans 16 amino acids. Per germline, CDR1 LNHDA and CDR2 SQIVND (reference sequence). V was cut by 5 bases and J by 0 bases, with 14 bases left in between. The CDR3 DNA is TGTGCCAGTAGTGCGAGAGACACCAATAGCAATCAGCCCCAGCATTTT. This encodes CASSARDTNSNQPQHF. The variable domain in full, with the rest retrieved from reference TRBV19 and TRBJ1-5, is DGGITQSPKYLFRKEGQNVTLSCEQNLNHDAMYWYRQDPGQGLRLIYYSQIVNDFQKGDIAEGYSVSREKKESFPLTVTSAQKNPTAFYLCASSARDTNSNQPQHFGDGTRLSIL.

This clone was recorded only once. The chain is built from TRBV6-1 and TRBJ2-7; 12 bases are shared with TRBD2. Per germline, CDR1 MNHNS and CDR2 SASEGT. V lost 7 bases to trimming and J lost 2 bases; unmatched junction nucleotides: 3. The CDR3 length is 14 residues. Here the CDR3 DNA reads TGTGCCAGCACCGGACTAGCGGGAACCTACGAGCAGTACTTC. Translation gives CASTGLAGTYEQYF.

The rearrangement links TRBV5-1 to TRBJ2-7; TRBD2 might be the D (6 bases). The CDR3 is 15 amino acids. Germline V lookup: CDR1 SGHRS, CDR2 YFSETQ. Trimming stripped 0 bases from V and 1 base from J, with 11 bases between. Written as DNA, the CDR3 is TGCGCCAGCAGCTTGGGGGTGACTAGTTCCTACGAGCAGTACTTC. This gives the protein CASSLGVTSSYEQYF.

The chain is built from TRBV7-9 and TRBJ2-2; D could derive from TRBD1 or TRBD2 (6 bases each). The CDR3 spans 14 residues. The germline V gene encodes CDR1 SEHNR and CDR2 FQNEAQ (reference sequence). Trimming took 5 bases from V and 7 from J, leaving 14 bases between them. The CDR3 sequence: CASSPSGANGELFF. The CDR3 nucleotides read TGTGCCAGCAGCCCCTCGGGGGCGAACGGGGAGCTGTTTTTT.

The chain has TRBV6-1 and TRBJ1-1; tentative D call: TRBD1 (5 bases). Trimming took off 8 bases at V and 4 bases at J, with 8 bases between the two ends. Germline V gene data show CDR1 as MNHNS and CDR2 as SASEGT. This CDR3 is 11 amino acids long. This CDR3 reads CASLRVTEAFF. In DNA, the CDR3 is TGTGCCAGCCTCAGGGTCACTGAAGCTTTCTTT.

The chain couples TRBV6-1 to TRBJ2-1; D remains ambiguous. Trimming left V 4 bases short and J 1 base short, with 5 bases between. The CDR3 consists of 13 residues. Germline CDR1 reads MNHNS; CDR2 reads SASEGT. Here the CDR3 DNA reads TGTGCCAGCAGTGTGGGGTCCTACAATGAGCAGTTCTTC. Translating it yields CASSVGSYNEQFF.

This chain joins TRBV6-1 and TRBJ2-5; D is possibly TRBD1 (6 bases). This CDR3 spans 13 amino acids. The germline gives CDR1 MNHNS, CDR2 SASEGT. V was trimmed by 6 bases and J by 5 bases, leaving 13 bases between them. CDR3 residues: CASRWTTGETQYF. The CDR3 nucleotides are TGTGCCAGCAGGTGGACAACAGGGGAGACCCAGTACTTC.

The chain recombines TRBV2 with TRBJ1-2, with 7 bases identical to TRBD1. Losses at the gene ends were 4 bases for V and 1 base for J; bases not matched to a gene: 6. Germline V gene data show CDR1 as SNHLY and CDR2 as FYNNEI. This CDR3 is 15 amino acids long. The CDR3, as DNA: TGTGCCAGCAGTGGGGGACAGAGCCTTAACTATGGCTACACCTTC. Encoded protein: CASSGGQSLNYGYTF.

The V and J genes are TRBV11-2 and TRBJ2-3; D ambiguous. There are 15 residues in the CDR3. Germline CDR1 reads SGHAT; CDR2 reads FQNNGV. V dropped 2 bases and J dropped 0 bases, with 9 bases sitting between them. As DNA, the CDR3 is TGTGCCAGCAGCTTACATCGGTTTAGCACAGATACGCAGTATTTT. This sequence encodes CASSLHRFSTDTQYF.

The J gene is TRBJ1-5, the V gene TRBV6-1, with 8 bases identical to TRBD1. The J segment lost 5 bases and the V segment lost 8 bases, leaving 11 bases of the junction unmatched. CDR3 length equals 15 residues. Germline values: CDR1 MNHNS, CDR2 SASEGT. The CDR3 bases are TGTGCCAGCGGAGCCCCGGCACAGGGGGATCAGCCCCAGCATTTT. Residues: CASGAPAQGDQPQHF.

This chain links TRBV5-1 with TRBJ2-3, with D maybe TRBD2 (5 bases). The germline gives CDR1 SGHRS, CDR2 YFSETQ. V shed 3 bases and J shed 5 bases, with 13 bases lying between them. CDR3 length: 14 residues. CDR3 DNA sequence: TGCGCCAGCAGCTCGACCACTGGAGGAGATACGCAGTATTTT. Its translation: CASSSTTGGDTQYF.

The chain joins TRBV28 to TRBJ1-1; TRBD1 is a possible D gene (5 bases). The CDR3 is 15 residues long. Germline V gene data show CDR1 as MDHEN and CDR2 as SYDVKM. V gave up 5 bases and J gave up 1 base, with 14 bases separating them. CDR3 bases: TGTGCCAGCAGTGGGAGAAGGGGAGGGAACACTGAAGCTTTCTTT. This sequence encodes CASSGRRGGNTEAFF.

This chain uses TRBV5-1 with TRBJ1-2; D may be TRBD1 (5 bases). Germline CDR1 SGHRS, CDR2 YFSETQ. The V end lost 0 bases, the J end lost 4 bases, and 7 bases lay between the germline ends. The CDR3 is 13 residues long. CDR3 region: CASSLGQSYGYTF. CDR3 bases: TGCGCCAGCAGCTTGGGACAGAGCTATGGCTACACCTTC.

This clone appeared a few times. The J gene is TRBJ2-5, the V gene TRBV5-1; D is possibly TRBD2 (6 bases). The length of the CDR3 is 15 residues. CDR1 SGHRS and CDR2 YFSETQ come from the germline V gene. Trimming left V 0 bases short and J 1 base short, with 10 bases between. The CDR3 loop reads CASSLGGGAQETQYF. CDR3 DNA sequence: TGCGCCAGCAGCTTGGGTGGCGGGGCCCAAGAGACCCAGTACTTC.